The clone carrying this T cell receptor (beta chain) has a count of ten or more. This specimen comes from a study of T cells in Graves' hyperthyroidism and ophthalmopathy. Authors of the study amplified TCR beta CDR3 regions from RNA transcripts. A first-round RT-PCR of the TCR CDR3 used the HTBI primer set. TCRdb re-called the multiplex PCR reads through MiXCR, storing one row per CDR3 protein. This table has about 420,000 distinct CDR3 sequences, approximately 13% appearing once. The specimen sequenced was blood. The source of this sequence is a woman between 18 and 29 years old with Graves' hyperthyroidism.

CDR3 protein: CASSYSVGSGANVLTF. The CDR3 coding sequence is TGTGCCAGCAGTTACTCCGTAGGGTCTGGGGCCAACGTCCTGACTTTC. This chain connects TRBV6-5 to TRBJ2-6; no clear D gene. V lost 0 bases and J 1 base, leaving 7 bases between the germline ends. CDR1 and CDR2 (germline): MNHEY, SVGAGI. This CDR3 comprises 16 residues.